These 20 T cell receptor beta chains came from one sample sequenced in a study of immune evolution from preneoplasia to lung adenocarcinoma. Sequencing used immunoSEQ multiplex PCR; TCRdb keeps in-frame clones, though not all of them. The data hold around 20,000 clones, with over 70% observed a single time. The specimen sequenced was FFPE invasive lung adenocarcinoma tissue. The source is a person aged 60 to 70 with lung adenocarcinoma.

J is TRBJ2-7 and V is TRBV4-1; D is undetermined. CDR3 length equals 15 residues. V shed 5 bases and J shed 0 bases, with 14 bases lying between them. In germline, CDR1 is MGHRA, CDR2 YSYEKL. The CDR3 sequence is CASSTRTESSYEQYF. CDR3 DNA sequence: TGCGCCAGCAGCACCAGGACGGAAAGCTCCTACGAGCAGTACTTC.

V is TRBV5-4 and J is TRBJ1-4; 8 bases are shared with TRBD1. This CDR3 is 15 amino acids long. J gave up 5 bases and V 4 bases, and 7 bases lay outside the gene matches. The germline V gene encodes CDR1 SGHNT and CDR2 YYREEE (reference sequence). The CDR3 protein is CASSTGQGGNEKLFF. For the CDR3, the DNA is TGTGCCAGCAGCACCGGACAGGGAGGGAATGAAAAACTGTTTTTT.

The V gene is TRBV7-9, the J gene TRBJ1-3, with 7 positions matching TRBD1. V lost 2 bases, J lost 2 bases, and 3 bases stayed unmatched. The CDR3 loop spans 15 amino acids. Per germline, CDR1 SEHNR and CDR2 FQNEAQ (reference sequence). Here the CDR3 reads CASSLTGEPGNTIYF. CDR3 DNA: TGTGCCAGCAGCTTAACAGGGGAACCTGGAAACACCATATATTTT. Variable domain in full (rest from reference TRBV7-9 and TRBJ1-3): DTGVSQNPRHKITKRGQNVTFRCDPISEHNRLYWYRQTLGQGPEFLTYFQNEAQLEKSRLLSDRFSAERPKGSFSTLEIQRTEQGDSAMYLCASSLTGEPGNTIYFGEGSWLTVV.

The DNA of the CDR3 is TGTGCCAGCAGCCCCCGGACAGGAGACTACGAGCAGTACTTC. Its translation: CASSPRTGDYEQYF. J is TRBJ2-7 and V is TRBV7-8; 7 positions agree with TRBD1. With V trimmed by 5 bases and J by 3 bases, 7 bases remained unmatched. Germline V lookup: CDR1 SGHVS, CDR2 FQNEAQ. The CDR3 contains 14 residues.

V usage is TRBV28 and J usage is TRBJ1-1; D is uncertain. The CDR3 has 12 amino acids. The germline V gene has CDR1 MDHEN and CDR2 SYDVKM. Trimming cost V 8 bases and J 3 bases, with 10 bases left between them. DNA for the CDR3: TGTGCCAGCCTCTCAGTGGACACTGAAGCTTTCTTT. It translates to CASLSVDTEAFF.

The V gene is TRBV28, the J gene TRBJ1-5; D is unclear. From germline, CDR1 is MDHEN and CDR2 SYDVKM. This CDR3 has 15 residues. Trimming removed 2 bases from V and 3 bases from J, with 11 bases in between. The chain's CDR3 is CASSLMRVPNQPQHF. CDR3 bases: TGTGCCAGCAGTTTAATGAGGGTCCCCAATCAGCCCCAGCATTTT.

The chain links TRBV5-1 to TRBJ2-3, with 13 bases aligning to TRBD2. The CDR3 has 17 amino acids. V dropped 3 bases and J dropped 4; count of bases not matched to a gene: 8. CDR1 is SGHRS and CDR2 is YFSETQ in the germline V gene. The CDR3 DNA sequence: TGCGCCAGCAGCTATGGGACTAGCGGGATCAGGGCAGATACGCAGTATTTT. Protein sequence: CASSYGTSGIRADTQYF. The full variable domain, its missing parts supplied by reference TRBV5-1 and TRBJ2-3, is KAGVTQTPRYLIKTRGQQVTLSCSPISGHRSVSWYQQTPGQGLQFLFEYFSETQRNKGNFPGRFSGRQFSNSRSEMNVSTLELGDSALYLCASSYGTSGIRADTQYFGPGTRLTVL.

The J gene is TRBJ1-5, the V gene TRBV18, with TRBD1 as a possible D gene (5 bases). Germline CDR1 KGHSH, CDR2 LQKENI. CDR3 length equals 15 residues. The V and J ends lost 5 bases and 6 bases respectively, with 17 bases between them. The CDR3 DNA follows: TGTGCCAGCTCATCGCTCCAACTTGGGGGTCAGCCCCAGCATTTT. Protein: CASSSLQLGGQPQHF.

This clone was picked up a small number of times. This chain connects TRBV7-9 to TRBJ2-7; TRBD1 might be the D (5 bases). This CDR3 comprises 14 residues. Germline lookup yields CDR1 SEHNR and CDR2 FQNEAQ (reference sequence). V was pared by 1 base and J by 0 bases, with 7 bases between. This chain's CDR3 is CASSLDRLSYEQYF. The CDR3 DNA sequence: TGTGCCAGCAGCTTAGACAGGCTCTCCTACGAGCAGTACTTC.

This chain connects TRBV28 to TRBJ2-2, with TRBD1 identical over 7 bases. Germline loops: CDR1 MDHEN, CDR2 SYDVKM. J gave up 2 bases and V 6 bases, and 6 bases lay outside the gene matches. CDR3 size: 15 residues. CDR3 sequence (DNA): TGTGCCAGCAGCCGGGGACAGACTAACACCGGGGAGCTGTTTTTT. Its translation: CASSRGQTNTGELFF.

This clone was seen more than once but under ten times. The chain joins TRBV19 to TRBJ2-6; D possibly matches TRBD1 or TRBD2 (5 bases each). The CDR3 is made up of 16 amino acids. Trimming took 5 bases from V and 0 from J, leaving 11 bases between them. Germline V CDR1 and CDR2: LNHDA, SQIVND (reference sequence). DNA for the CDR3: TGTGCCAGTAGTTCCCGGGGCTTCTCTGGGGCCAACGTCCTGACTTTC. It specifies CASSSRGFSGANVLTF.

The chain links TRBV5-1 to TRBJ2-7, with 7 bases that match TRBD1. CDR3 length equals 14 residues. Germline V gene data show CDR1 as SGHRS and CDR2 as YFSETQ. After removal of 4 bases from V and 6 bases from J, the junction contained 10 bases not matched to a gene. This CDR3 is CASSPGQRIGEQYF. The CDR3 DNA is TGCGCCAGCAGCCCGGGACAGAGGATCGGCGAGCAGTACTTC. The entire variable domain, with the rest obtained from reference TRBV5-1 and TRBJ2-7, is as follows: KAGVTQTPRYLIKTRGQQVTLSCSPISGHRSVSWYQQTPGQGLQFLFEYFSETQRNKGNFPGRFSGRQFSNSRSEMNVSTLELGDSALYLCASSPGQRIGEQYFGPGTRLTVT.

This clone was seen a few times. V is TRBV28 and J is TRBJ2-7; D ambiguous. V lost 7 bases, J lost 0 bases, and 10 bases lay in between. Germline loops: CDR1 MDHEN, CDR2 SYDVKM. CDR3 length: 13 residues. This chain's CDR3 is CASKSTTSYEQYF. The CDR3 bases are TGTGCCAGCAAAAGTACTACCTCCTACGAGCAGTACTTC.

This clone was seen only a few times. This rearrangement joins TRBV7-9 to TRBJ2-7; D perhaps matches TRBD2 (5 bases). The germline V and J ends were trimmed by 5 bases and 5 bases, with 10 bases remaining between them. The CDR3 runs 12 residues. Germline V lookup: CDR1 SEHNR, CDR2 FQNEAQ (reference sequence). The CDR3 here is CASSPTGDEQYF. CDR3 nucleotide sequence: TGTGCCAGCAGCCCCACCGGGGACGAGCAGTACTTC.

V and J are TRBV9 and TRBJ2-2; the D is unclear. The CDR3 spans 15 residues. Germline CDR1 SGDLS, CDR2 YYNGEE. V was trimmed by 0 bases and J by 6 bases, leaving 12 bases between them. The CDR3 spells CASSVGNTAAGELFF. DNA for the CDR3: TGTGCCAGCAGCGTAGGGAACACCGCGGCCGGGGAGCTGTTTTTT.

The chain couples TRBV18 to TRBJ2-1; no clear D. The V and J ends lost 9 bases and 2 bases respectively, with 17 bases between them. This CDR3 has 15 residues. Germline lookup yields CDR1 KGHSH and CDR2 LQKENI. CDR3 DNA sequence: TGTGCCAGTCGCACGCTTCAATCAGCCTACAATGAGCAGTTCTTC. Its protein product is CASRTLQSAYNEQFF.

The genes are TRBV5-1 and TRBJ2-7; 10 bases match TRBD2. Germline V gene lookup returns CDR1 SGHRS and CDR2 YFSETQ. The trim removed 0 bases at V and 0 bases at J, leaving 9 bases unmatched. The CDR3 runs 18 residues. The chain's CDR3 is CASSLDASGSLGSYEQYF. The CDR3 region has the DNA TGCGCCAGCAGCTTGGACGCTAGCGGGAGTTTAGGCTCCTACGAGCAGTACTTC.

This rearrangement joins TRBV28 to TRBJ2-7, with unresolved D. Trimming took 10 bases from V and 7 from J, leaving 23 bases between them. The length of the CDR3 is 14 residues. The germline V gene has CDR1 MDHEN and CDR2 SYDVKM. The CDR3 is CATSATDALKEQYF. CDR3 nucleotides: TGTGCCACCTCGGCTACGGACGCCCTGAAGGAGCAGTACTTC. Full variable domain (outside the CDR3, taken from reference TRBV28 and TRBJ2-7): DVKVTQSSRYLVKRTGEKVFLECVQDMDHENMFWYRQDPGLGLRLIYFSYDVKMKEKGDIPEGYSVSREKKERFSLILESASTNQTSMYLCATSATDALKEQYFGPGTRLTVT.

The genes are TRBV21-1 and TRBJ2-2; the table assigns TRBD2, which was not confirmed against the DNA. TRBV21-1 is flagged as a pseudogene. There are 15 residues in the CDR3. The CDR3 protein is CASTSGGGDTGELFF. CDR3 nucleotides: TGTGCCAGCACCAGCGGGGGAGGGGACACCGGGGAGCTGTTTTTT.

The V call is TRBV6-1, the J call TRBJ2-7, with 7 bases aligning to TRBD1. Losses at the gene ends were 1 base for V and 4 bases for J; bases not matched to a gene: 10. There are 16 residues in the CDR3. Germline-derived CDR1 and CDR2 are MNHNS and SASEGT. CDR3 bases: TGTGCCAGCAGTGAAGTGGTGAATAGGGGGCGGTACGAGCAGTACTTC. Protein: CASSEVVNRGRYEQYF.